This TCR beta chain was obtained from a study of blood T cell repertoires in COVID-19. Study details: Sites in the United States, Italy and Spain provided acute and convalescent COVID-19 samples. The cDNA or gDNA used as material had been derived from T cells, B-cell-depleted T cells, or PBMCs.

In the original workflow: Reference gene primer amplification yielded estimated nucleated cell counts. Generated by immunoSEQ multiplex PCR, the TCRdb table keeps only in-frame clones and is missing some. That table is the source of V, J and clone size, and D and trimming were worked out from the DNA. This table has 250,000 to 300,000 clones, 91% appearing once. Comment on this clone: At the DNA level, this CDR3 is encoded by other sequences in the same sample as well.

This CDR3 is built from 12 residues. Trimming pared 0 bases from V and 2 bases from J, leaving 2 bases between. Germline V gene lookup returns CDR1 GTSNPN and CDR2 SVGIG (reference sequence). Participants came from about two dozen US areas, aged about 18 to 89 years. The genes are TRBV30 and TRBJ1-3; D unresolved. The receptor was isolated from a human donor in a cohort exposed to, infected with or recovered from COVID-19 (not recorded which). The donor label of this sample is uncertain. Sequenced sample: PBMCs or T cells enriched from blood (not recorded which). The CDR3 DNA is TGTGCCTGGAGTGTCGCTGGAAACACCATATATTTT. The encoded protein is CAWSVAGNTIYF.